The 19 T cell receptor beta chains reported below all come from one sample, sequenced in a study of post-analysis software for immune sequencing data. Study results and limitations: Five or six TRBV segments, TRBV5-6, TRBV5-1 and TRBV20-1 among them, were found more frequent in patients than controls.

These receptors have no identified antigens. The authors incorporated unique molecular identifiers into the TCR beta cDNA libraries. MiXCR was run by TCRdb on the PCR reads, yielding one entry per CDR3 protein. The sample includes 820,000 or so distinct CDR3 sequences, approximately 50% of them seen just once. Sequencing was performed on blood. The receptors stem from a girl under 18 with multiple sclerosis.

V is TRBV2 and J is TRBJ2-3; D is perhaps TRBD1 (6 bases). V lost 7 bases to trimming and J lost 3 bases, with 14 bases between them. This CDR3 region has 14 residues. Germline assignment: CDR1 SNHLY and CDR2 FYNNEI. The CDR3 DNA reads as TGTGCCAGCAATGCAGGGGTTCGAACAGATACGCAGTATTTT. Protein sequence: CASNAGVRTDTQYF.

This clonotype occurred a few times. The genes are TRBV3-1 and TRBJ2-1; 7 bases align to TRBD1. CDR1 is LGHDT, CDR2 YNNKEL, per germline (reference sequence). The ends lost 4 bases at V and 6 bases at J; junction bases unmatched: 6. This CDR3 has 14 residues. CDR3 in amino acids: CASSPQGQLNEQFF. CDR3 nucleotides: TGTGCCAGCAGCCCACAGGGACAGCTCAATGAGCAGTTCTTC.

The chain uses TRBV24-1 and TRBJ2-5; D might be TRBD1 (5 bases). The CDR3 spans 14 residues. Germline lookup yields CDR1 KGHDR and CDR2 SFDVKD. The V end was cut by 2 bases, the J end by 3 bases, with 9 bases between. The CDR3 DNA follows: TGTGCCACCAGTGATTCTTCCAGGGAAGAGACCCAGTACTTC. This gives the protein CATSDSSREETQYF.

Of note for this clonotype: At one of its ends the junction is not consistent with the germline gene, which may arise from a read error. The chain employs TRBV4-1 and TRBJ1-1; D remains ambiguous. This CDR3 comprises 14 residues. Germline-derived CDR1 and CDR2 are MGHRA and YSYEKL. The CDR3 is CASSHLLNGREAFF. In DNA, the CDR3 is TGCGCCAGTAGCCACCTCCTGAACGGGCGTGAAGCTTTCTTT.

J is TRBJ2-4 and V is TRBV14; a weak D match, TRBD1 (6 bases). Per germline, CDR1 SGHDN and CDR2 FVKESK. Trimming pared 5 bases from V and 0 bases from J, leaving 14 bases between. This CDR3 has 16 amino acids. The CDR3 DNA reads TGTGCCAGCAGCAAAACAGGGTGGGGAGCCAAAAACATTCAGTACTTC. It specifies CASSKTGWGAKNIQYF. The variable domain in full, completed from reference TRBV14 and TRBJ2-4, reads EAGVTQFPSHSVIEKGQTVTLRCDPISGHDNLYWYRRVMGKEIKFLLHFVKESKQDESGMPNNRFLAERTGGTYSTLKVQPAELEDSGVYFCASSKTGWGAKNIQYFGAGTRLSVL.

The CDR3 DNA sequence: TGTGCCAGCAGTTTCAAGGCCACGAACACTGAAGCTTTCTTT. This codes for CASSFKATNTEAFF. V is TRBV12-3 or TRBV12-4 and J is TRBJ1-1; the D is unclear. The CDR3 consists of 14 residues. The V end was cut by 3 bases, the J end by 1 base, with 9 bases between.

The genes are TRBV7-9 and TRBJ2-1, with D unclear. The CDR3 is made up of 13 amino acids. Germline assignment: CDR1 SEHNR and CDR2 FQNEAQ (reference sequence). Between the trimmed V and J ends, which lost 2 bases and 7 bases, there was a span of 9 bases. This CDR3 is CASSLTPDNEQFF. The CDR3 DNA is TGTGCCAGCAGCTTAACCCCCGATAATGAGCAGTTCTTC.

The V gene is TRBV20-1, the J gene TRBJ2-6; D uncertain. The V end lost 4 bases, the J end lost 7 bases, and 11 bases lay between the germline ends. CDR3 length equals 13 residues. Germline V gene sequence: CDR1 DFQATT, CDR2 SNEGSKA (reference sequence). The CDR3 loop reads CSANSIDANVLTF. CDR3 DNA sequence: TGCAGTGCTAACAGCATTGACGCCAACGTCCTGACTTTC.

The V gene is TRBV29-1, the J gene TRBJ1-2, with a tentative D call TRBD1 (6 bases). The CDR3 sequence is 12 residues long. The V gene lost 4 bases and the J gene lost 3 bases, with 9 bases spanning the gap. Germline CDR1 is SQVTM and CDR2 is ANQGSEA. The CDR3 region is CSVGGLYYGYTF. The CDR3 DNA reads TGCAGCGTTGGGGGGCTGTACTATGGCTACACCTTC.

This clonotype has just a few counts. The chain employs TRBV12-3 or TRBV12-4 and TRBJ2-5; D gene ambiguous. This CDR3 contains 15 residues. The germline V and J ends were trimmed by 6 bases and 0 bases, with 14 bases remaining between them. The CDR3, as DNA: TGTGCCAGCAGATATTCCCGGACGTACCAAGAGACCCAGTACTTC. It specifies CASRYSRTYQETQYF.

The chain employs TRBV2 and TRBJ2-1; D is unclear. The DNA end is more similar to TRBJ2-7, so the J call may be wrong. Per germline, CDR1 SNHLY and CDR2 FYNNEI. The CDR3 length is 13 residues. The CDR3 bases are TGTGCCAGCATTAAGGGAATTGCCTACGAGCAGTACTTC. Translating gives CASIKGIAYEQYF.

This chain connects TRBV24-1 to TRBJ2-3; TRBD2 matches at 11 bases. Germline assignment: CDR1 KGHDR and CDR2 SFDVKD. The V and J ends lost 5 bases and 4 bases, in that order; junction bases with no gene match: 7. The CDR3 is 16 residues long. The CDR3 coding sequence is TGTGCCACCAGTGGCCCTAGCGGGAGGCATCCAGATACGCAGTATTTT. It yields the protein CATSGPSGRHPDTQYF.

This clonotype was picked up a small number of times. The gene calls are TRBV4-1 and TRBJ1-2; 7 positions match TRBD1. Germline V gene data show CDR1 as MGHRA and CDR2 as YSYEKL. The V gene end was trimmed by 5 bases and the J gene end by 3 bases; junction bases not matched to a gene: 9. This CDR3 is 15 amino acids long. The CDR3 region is CASSDPGGTDYGYTF. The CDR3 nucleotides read TGCGCCAGCAGCGACCCTGGGGGGACAGACTATGGCTACACCTTC.

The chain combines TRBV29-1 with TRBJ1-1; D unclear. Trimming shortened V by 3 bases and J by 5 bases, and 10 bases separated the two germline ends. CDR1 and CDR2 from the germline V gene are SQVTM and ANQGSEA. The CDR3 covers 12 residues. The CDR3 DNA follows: TGCAGCGTTGAGCCCTCGGGTACTGAAGCTTTCTTT. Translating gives CSVEPSGTEAFF.

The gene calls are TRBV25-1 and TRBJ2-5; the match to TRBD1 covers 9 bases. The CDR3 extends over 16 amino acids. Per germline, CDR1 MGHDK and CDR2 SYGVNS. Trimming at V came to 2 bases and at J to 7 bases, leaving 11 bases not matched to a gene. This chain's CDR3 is CASSEGYRGLGGTQYF. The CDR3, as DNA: TGTGCCAGCAGTGAAGGCTACAGGGGGCTGGGGGGGACCCAGTACTTC.

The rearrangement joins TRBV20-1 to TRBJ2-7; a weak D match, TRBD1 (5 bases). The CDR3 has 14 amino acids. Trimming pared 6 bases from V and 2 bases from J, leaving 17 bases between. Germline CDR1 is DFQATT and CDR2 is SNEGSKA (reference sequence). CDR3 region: CSAHGHFGTYEQYF. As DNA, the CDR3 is TGCAGTGCCCACGGACATTTTGGCACCTACGAGCAGTACTTC.

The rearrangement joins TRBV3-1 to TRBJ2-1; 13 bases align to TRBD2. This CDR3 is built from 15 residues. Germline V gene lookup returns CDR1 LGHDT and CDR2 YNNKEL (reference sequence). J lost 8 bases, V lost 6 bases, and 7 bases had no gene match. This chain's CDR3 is CASRRTSGGRYEQFF. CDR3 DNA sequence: TGTGCCAGCAGACGGACTAGCGGGGGAAGGTATGAGCAGTTCTTC.

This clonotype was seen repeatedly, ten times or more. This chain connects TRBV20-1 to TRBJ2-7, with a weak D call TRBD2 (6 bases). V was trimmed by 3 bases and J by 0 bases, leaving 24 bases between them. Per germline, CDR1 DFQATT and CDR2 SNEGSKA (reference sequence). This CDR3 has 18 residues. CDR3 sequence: CSASSRAISGVFSYEQYF. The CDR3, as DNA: TGCAGTGCTAGCTCCAGGGCTATTTCGGGGGTATTCTCCTACGAGCAGTACTTC.

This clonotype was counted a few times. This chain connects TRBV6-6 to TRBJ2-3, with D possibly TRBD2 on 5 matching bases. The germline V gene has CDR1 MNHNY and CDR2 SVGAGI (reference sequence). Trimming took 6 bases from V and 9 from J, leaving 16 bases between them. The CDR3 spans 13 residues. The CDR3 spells CASRDGGTWTQYF. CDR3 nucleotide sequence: TGTGCCAGCAGGGATGGAGGCACTTGGACGCAGTATTTT.